The source of this T cell receptor (beta chain) is a study of T cells in localized non-small cell lung cancer. With 0 bases removed from V and 1 base from J, the gap between germline ends came to 7 bases. The CDR3 spans 14 residues. Germline assignment: CDR1 SGDLS and CDR2 YYNGEE. Measured with immunoSEQ multiplex PCR; TCRdb has only the in-frame clones, and not every one. The sample includes about 33,000 clones, approximately 90% seen only once; the top ten take more than 5.5%. The chain joins TRBV9 to TRBJ1-1; D is ambiguous. The source material was peripheral blood, sampled before any cancer treatment. This TCR came from an older female donor with stage I lung adenocarcinoma. The DNA for the CDR3 is TGTGCCAGCAGCGTAGTCCACCAGAACACTGAAGCTTTCTTT. Translated, it gives CASSVVHQNTEAFF.